This T cell receptor delta chain was obtained from a study of γδ T cells in repeated Plasmodium falciparum infection. Study in general: Age- and gender-matched Australian children served as comparison for malaria-exposed Malian children. Study results and caveats: Vdelta2-negative gammadelta repertoires appeared less diverse and less shared in Malian than Australian children. Over time and infection, Vgamma9/Vdelta2+ repertoires remained highly stable and polyclonal.

Both TRG and TRD chains were sequenced from each sorted sample. TCRdb made new clone calls on the multiplex PCR reads using CATT. The data show more than 70,000 delta-chain clones, 0.85% to 1% seen once. Gammadelta T cells were flow-sorted from PBMC into Vgamma9/Vdelta2+ and Vdelta2-negative populations for bulk analysis. CDR3 length: 19 residues. Germline values: CDR1 GEAIGNYY, CDR2 EKD. V shed 0 bases and J 5 bases; nucleotides not matched to a gene: 18. On this clone itself: No antigen is known for it.

Specimen: gamma-delta T cells from blood. This chain joins TRDV2 and TRDJ1, with 9 bases identical to TRDD3. Since TCRdb gives no J gene, matching the DNA to germline was used here to assign it. The sequence came from a pool of human donors (malaria-infected and uninfected, not separated). CDR3 coding DNA: TGTGCCTGTGACACCCTTCGGCGGCGATCTGGGGGATCCCGGGATAAACTCATCTTT. The encoded protein is CACDTLRRRSGGSRDKLIF.